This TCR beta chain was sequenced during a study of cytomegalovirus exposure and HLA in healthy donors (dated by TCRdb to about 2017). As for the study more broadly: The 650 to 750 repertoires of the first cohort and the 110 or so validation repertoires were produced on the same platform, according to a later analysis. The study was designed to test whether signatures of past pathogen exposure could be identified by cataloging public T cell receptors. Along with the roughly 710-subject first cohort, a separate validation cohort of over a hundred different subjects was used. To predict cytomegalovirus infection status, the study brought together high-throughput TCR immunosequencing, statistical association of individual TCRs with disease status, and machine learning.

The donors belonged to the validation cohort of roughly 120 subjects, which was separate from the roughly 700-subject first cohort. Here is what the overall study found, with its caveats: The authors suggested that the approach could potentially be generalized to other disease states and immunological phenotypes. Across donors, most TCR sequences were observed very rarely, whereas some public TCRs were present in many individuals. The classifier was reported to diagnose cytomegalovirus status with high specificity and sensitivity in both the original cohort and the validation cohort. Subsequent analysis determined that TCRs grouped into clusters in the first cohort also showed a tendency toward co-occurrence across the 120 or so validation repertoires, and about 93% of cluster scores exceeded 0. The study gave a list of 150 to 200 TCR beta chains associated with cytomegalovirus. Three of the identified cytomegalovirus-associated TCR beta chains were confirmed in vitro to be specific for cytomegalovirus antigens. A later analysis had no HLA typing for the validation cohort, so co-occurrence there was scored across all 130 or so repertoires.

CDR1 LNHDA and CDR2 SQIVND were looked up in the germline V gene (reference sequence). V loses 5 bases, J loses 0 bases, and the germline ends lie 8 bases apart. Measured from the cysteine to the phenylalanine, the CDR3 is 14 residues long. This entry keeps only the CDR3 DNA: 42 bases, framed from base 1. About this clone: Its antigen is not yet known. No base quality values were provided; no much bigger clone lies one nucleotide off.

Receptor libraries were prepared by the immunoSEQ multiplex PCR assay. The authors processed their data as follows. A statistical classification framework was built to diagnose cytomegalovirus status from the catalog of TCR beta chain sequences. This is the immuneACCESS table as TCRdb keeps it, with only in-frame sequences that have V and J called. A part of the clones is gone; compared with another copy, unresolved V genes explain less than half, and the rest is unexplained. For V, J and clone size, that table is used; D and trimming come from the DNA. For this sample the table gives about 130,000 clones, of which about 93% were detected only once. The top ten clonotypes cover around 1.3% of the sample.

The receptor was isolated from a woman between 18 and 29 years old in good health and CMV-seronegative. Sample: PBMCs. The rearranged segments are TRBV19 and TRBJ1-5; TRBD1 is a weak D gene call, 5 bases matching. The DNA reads TGTGCCAGTAGTGTGGGGGGTAGCAATCAGCCCCAGCATTTT. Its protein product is CASSVGGSNQPQHF.